The 3 T cell receptor beta chains below come from one sample, sequenced in a study of molecular identifiers for immune sequencing clone quantification. Each CDR3 protein gets one entry after TCRdb re-called the PCR reads with MiXCR. The table records hundreds of thousands of distinct CDR3 sequences, roughly 25% of them present only once. Sequences were obtained from naive CD8+ T cells from blood, with Jurkat cell RNA spiked in. Subset given: FACS-sorted CD8+CD4-CCR7+CD45RA+ naive T cells. The receptors here all came from a human donor in good health. Some libraries in this study had Jurkat cell RNA spiked in.

This clonotype appeared many times. The chain carries TRBV7-9 and TRBJ1-4; a possible D gene is TRBD1 (5 bases). Germline loops: CDR1 SEHNR, CDR2 FQNEAQ (reference sequence). The CDR3 totals 16 residues. Trimming took off 3 bases at V and 0 bases at J, with 11 bases between the two ends. For the CDR3, the DNA is TGTGCCAGCAGCTTTGACAGATTTGCAACTAATGAAAAACTGTTTTTT. Protein product: CASSFDRFATNEKLFF.

On this clonotype itself: A junction end diverges from the germline sequence, so it may reflect a read error. This sequence joins TRBV10-2 and TRBJ1-1; no clear D. The CDR3 is 15 amino acids. CDR1 and CDR2 (germline): WSHSY, SAAADI. The CDR3 protein is CARRAMAGLNTDAFF. The CDR3 bases are TGCGCCCGCCGTGCGATGGCCGGGTTGAACACTGACGCTTTCTTT.

This clonotype was seen repeatedly, ten times or more. The rearrangement links TRBV28 to TRBJ2-3, with 10 bases that match TRBD2. The CDR3 consists of 15 residues. Germline V gives CDR1 MDHEN, CDR2 SYDVKM. Losses at the gene ends were 2 bases for V and 3 bases for J; bases not matched to a gene: 2. The CDR3 DNA sequence: TGTGCCAGCAGTTTAACTAGCGGGAATACAGATACGCAGTATTTT. Protein sequence: CASSLTSGNTDTQYF.